This is a list of T cell receptor beta chains from one sample in a study of blood T cell repertoires in COVID-19. Clones were read by immunoSEQ multiplex PCR, and TCRdb kept only the in-frame ones, dropping some. The sample contains about 220,000 clones, approximately 90% of which appear only once. Sequences were obtained from PBMCs or T cells enriched from blood (not recorded which). These receptors all stem from a woman aged 30 to 39 with acute COVID-19. Each CDR3 is given with its conserved first and last residue. A D gene is named only where the DNA matches it firmly. Size is omitted from some rows. Given values are once, few, many or a class for expanded clones.

CDR3: CASSLTPIYGYTF
DNA: TGTGCCAGCAGCCTTACCCCTATCTATGGCTACACCTTC
J: TRBJ1-2
D: -
size: -
V: TRBV14

CDR3: CASSLGRGQETQYF
DNA: TGTGCCAGCAGCTTGGGCAGGGGACAAGAGACCCAGTACTTC
J: TRBJ2-5
D: -
size: -
V: TRBV5-6

CDR3: CASSQGRGQETQYF
DNA: TGTGCCAGCAGTCAAGGAAGGGGCCAAGAGACCCAGTACTTC
J: TRBJ2-5
D: -
size: -
V: TRBV2

CDR3: CASSESLGGDEKLFF
DNA: TGTGCCAGCAGTGAATCACTGGGTGGAGACGAAAAACTGTTTTTT
J: TRBJ1-4
D: -
size: -
V: TRBV25-1

CDR3: CASSHGASGGSNFGTTDTQYF
DNA: TGTGCCAGCAGTCATGGAGCTAGCGGGGGGTCAAATTTCGGGACAACAGATACGCAGTATTTT
J: TRBJ2-3
D: TRBD2
size: -
V: TRBV2

CDR3: CASSFERLQFF
DNA: TGCGCCAGCAGCTTTGAGCGACTCCAGTTCTTC
J: TRBJ2-1
D: -
size: -
V: TRBV5-1

CDR3: CAWSVWGLERDTQYF
DNA: TGTGCCTGGAGTGTCTGGGGACTAGAAAGGGATACGCAGTATTTT
J: TRBJ2-3
D: TRBD2
size: many
V: TRBV30

CDR3: CASSSRIDRDTGNTIYF
DNA: TGTGCCAGCAGCTCCCGTATAGACAGGGATACGGGAAACACCATATATTTT
J: TRBJ1-3
D: TRBD1
size: few
V: TRBV5-6

CDR3: CASRAHYGYTF
DNA: TGTGCCAGCAGGGCACATTATGGCTACACCTTC
J: TRBJ1-2
D: -
size: -
V: TRBV2

CDR3: CASSSTGEGETQYF
DNA: TGTGCCAGCAGTTCGACAGGGGAGGGGGAGACCCAGTACTTC
J: TRBJ2-5
D: -
size: once
V: TRBV28

CDR3: CASSYGGDGGYEQYF
DNA: TGTGCCAGCAGTTATGGCGGGGACGGCGGCTACGAGCAGTACTTC
J: TRBJ2-7
D: -
size: -
V: TRBV6-2/TRBV6-3

CDR3: CASSLQWGDHQPQHF
DNA: TGCGCCAGCAGCCTCCAGTGGGGGGACCATCAGCCCCAGCATTTT
J: TRBJ1-5
D: -
size: -
V: TRBV4-3

CDR3: CASSWTGTNGYTF
DNA: TGCGCCAGCAGCTGGACAGGGACGAACGGCTACACCTTC
J: TRBJ1-2
D: TRBD1
size: few
V: TRBV5-1